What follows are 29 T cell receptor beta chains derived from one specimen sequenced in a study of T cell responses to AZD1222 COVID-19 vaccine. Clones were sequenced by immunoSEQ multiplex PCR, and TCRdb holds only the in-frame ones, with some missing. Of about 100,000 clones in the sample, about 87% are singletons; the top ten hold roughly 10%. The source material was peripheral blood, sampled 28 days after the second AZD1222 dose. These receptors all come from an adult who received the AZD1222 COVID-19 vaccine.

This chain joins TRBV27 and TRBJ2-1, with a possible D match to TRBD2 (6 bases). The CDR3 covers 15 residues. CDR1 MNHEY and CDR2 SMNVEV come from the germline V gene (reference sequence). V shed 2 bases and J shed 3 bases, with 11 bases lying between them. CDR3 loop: CASSLLALGYNEQFF. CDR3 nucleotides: TGTGCCAGCAGTTTACTAGCGCTTGGCTACAATGAGCAGTTCTTC.

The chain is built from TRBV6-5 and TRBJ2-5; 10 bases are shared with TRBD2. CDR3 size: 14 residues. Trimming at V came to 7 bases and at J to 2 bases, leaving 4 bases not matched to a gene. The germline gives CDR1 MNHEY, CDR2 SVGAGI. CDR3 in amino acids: CASKRTSGQETQYF. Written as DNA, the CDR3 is TGTGCCAGCAAACGGACTAGCGGTCAAGAGACCCAGTACTTC.

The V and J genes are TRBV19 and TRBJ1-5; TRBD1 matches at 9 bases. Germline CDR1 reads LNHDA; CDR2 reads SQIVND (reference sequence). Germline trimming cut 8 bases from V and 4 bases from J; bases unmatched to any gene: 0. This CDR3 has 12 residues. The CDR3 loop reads CASGTGNQPQHF. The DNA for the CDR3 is TGTGCCAGTGGGACAGGGAATCAGCCCCAGCATTTT. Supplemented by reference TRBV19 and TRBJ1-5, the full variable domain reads DGGITQSPKYLFRKEGQNVTLSCEQNLNHDAMYWYRQDPGQGLRLIYYSQIVNDFQKGDIAEGYSVSREKKESFPLTVTSAQKNPTAFYLCASGTGNQPQHFGDGTRLSIL.

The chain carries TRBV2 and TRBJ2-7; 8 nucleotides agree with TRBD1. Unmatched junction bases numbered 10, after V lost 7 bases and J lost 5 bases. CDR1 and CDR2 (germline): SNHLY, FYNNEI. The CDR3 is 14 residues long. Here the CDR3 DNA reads TGTGCCAGCAACCCGACAGGGGTTAAGGACGAGCAGTACTTC. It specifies CASNPTGVKDEQYF.

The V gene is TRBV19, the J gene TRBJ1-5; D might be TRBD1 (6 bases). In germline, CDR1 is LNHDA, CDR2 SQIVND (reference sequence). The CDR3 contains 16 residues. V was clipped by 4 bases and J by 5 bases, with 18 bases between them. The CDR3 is CASSTKGVRSYQPQHF. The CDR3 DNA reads TGTGCCAGTAGTACTAAGGGGGTTCGTTCCTATCAGCCCCAGCATTTT.

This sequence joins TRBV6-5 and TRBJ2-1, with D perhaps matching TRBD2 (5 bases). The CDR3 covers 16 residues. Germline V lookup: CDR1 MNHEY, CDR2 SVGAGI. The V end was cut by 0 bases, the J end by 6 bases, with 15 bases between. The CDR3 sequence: CASSYSRGIAPNEQFF. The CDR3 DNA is TGTGCCAGCAGTTACTCGAGAGGGATAGCTCCCAATGAGCAGTTCTTC.

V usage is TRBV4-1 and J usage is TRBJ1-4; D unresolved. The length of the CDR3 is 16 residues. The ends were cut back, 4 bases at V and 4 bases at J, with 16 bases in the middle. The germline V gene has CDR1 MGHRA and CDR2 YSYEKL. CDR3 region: CASSPAGGLINEKLFF. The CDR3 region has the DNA TGCGCCAGCAGCCCCGCCGGTGGTTTAATTAATGAAAAACTGTTTTTT.

This chain's CDR3 is CASSPVGGDYEQYF. The CDR3 DNA follows: TGTGCCAGCTCACCAGTGGGCGGAGACTACGAGCAGTACTTC. J is TRBJ2-7 and V is TRBV18; D gene unclear. This CDR3 has 14 amino acids. Trimming stripped 2 bases from V and 3 bases from J, with 11 bases between. Looked up from germline, CDR1 is KGHSH and CDR2 is LQKENI.

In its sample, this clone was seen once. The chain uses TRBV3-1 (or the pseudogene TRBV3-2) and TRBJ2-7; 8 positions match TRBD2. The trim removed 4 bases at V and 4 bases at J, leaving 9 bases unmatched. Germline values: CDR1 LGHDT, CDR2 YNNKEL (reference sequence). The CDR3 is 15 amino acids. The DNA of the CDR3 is TGTGCCAGCAGCCTCCCGGGACTAGATGGGTACGAGCAGTACTTC. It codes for CASSLPGLDGYEQYF.

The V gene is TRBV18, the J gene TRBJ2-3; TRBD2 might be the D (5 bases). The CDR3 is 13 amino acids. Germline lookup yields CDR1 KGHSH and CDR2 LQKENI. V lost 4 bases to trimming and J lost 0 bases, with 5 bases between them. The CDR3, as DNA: TGTGCCAGCTCACGAGGGAGCACAGATACGCAGTATTTT. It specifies CASSRGSTDTQYF.

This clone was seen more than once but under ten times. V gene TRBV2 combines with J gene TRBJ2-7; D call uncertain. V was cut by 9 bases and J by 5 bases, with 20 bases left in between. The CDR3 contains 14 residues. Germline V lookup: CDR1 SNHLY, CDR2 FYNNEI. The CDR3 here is CASSVEHGVDEQYF. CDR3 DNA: TGTGCCAGTTCTGTAGAGCATGGTGTAGACGAGCAGTACTTC.

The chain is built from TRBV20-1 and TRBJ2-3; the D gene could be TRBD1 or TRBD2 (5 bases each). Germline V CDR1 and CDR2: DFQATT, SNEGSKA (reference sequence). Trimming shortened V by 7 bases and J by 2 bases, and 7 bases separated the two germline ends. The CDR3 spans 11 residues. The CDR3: CSVGPTDTQYF. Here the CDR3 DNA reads TGCAGTGTGGGACCCACAGATACGCAGTATTTT.

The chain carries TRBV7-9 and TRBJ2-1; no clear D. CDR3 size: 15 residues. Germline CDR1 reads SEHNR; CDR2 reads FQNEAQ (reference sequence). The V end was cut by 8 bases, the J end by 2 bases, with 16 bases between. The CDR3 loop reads CASASKDHPYNEQFF. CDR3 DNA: TGTGCCAGCGCGAGCAAGGACCACCCCTACAATGAGCAGTTCTTC.

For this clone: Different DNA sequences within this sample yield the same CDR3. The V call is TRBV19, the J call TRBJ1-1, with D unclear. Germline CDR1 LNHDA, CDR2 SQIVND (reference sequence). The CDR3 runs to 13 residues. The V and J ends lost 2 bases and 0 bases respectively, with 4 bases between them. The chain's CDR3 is CASSITVNTEAFF. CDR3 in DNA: TGTGCCAGTAGTATAACAGTGAACACTGAAGCTTTCTTT.

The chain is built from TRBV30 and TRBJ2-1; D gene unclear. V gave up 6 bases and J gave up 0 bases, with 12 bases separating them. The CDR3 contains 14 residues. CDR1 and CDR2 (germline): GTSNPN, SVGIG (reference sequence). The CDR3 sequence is CACSLPPSYNEQFF. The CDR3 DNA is TGTGCCTGTTCTCTGCCACCCTCCTACAATGAGCAGTTCTTC.

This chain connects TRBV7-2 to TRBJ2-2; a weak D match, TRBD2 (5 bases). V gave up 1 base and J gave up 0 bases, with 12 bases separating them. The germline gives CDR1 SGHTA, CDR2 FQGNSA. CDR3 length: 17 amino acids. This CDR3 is CASSLGADRANTGELFF. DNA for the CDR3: TGTGCCAGCAGCTTAGGAGCGGACCGCGCGAACACCGGGGAGCTGTTTTTT.

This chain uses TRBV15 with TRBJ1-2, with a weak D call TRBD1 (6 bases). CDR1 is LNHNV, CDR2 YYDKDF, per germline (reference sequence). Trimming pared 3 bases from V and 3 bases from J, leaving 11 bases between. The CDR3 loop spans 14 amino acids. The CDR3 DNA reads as TGTGCCACCAGCAGTAGGGGGATCGACTATGGCTACACCTTC. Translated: CATSSRGIDYGYTF.

The CDR3 loop is CASTADGGVNSPLHF. CDR3 nucleotide sequence: TGTGCCAGCACCGCCGACGGGGGAGTTAATTCACCCCTCCACTTT. The rearrangement joins TRBV5-4 to TRBJ1-6, with a weak D call TRBD1 (5 bases). In germline, CDR1 is SGHNT, CDR2 YYREEE (reference sequence). Trimming cost V 6 bases and J 6 bases, with 16 bases left between them. This CDR3 has 15 amino acids.

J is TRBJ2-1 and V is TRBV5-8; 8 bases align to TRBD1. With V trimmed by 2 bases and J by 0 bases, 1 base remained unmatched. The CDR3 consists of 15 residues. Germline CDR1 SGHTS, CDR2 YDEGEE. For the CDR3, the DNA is TGTGCCAGCAGCTTCCAGGGGGCCTCCTACAATGAGCAGTTCTTC. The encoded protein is CASSFQGASYNEQFF.

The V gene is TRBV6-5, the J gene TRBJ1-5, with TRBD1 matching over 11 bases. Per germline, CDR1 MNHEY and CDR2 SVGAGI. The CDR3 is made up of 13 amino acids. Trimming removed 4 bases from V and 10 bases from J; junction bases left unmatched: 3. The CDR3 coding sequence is TGTGCCAGCAGTTCGGACAGGGGGCAACCCCAGCATTTT. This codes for CASSSDRGQPQHF.

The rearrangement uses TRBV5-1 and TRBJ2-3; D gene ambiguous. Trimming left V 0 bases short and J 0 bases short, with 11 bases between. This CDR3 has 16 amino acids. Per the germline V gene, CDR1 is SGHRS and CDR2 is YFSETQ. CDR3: CASSLGRATSTDTQYF. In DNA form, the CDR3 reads TGCGCCAGCAGCTTGGGAAGAGCAACTAGCACAGATACGCAGTATTTT.

The CDR3 bases are TGCAGCGTCGCGGACAGGTTAAATTCACCCCTCCACTTT. Translating it yields CSVADRLNSPLHF. V gene TRBV29-1 combines with J gene TRBJ1-6; 7 nucleotides match TRBD1. Germline-derived CDR1 and CDR2 are SQVTM and ANQGSEA. The CDR3 is made up of 13 amino acids. V shed 6 bases, J shed 7 bases, and the junction held 6 bases outside the gene matches.

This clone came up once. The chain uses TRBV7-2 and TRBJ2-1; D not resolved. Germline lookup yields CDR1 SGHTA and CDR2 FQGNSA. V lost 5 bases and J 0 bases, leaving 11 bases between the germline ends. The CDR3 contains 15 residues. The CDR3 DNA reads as TGTGCCAGCAGCCCCACGCGAAGCTCCTACAATGAGCAGTTCTTC. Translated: CASSPTRSSYNEQFF.

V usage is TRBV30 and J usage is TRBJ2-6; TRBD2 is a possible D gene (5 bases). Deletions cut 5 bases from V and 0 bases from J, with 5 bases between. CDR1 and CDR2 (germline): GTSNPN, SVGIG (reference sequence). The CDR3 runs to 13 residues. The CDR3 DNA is TGTGCCTGGCGGGACTCTGGGGCCAACGTCCTGACTTTC. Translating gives CAWRDSGANVLTF.

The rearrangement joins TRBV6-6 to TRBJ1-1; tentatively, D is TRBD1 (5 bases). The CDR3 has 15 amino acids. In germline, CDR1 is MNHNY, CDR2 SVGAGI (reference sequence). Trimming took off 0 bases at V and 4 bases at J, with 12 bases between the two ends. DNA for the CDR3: TGTGCCAGCAGTTACTCGGGACCCTCGGGCACTGAAGCTTTCTTT. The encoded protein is CASSYSGPSGTEAFF.

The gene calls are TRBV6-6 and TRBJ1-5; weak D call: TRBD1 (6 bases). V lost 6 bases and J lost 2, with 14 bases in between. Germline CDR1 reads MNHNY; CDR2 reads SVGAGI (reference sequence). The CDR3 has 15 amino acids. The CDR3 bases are TGTGCCAGCAGCGAGAGGGGGAATGGCAATCAGCCCCAGCATTTT. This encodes CASSERGNGNQPQHF.

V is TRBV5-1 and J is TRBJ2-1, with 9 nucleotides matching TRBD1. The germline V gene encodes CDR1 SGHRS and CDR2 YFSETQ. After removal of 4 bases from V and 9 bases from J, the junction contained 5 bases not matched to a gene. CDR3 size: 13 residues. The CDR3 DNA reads TGCGCCAGCAGCCAACAGGGGGCGAGTGAGCAGTTCTTC. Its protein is CASSQQGASEQFF.

The CDR3 DNA reads as TGTGCCAGTCGGTTGAGGGGGATATTAGACTATGGCTACACCTTC. It encodes CASRLRGILDYGYTF. The genes are TRBV6-6 and TRBJ1-2; tentative D call: TRBD1 (6 bases). The CDR3 is made up of 15 amino acids. Looked up from germline, CDR1 is MNHNY and CDR2 is SVGAGI (reference sequence). V shed 9 bases and J shed 3 bases, with 20 bases lying between them.

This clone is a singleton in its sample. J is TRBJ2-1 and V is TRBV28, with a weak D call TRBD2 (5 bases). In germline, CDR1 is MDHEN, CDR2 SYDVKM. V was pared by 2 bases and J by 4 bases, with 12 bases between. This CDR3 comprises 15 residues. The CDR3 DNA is TGTGCCAGCAGTTTAGTTCCGGGAACTTACAATGAGCAGTTCTTC. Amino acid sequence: CASSLVPGTYNEQFF.